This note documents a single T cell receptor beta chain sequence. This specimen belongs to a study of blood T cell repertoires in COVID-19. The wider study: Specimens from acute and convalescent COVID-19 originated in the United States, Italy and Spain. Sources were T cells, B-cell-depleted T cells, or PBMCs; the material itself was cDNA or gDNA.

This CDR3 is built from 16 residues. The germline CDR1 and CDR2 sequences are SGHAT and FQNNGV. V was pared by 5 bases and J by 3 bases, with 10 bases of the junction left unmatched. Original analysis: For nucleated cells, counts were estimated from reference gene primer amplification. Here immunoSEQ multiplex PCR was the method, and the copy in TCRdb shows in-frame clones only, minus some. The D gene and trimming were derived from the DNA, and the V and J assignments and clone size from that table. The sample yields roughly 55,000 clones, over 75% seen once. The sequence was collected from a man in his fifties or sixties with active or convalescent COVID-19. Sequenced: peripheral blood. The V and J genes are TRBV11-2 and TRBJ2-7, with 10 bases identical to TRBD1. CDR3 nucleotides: TGTGCCAGCAGCCGGGATGGGGACAGGGGCTACTACGAGCAGTACTTC. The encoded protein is CASSRDGDRGYYEQYF.